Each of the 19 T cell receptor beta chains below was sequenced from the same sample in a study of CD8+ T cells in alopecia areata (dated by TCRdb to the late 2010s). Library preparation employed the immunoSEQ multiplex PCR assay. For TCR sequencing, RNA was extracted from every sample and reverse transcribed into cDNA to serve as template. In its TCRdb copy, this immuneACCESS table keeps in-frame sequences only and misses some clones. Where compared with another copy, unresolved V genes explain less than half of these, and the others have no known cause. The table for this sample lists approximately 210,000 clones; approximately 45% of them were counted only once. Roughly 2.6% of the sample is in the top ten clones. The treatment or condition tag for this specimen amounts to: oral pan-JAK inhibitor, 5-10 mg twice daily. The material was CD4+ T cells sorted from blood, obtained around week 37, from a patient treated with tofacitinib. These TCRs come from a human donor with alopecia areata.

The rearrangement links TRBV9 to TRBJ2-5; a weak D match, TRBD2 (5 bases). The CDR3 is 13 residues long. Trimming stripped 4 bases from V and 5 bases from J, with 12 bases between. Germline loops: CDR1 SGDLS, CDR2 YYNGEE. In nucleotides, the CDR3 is TGTGCCAGCAGCATAGGGTCTAGCGAGACCCAGTACTTC. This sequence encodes CASSIGSSETQYF. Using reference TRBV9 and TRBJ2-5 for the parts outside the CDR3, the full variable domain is DSGVTQTPKHLITATGQRVTLRCSPRSGDLSVYWYQQSLDQGLQFLIQYYNGEERAKGNILERFSAQQFPDLHSELNLSSLELGDSALYFCASSIGSSETQYFGPGTRLLVL.

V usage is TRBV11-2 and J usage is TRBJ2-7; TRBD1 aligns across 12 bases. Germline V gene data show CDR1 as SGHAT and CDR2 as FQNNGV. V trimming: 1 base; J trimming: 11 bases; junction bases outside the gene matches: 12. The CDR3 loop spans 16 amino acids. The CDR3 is CASSLVIGDRGQREYF. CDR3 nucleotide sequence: TGTGCCAGCAGCTTAGTCATAGGGGACAGGGGGCAGCGGGAGTACTTC.

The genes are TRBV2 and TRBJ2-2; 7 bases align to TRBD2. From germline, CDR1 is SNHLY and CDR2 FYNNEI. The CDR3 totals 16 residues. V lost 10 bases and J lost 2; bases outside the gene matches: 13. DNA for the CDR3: TGTGCCATCGACCCAAGGGGAGGGCTAAACACCGGGGAGCTGTTTTTT. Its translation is CAIDPRGGLNTGELFF.

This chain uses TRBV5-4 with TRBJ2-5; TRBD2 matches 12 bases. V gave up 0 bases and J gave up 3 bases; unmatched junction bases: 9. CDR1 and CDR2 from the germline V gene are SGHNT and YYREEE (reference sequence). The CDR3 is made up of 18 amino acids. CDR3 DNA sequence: TGTGCCAGCAGCTTGGGGACTAGCGGGATTGAGGTTAAAGAGACCCAGTACTTC. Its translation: CASSLGTSGIEVKETQYF.

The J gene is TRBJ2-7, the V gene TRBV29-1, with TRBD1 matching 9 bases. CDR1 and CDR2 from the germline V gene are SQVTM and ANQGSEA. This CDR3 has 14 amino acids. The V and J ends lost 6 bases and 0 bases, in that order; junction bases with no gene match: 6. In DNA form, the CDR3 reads TGCAGCGTCCTAGGGACAGGGAGCTCCTACGAGCAGTACTTC. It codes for CSVLGTGSSYEQYF.

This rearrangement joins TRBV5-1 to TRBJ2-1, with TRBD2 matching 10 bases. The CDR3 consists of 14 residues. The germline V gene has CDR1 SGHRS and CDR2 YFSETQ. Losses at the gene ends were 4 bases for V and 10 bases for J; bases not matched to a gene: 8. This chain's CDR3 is CASSASGRHGEQFF. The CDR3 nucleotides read TGCGCCAGCAGCGCTAGCGGGAGACATGGGGAGCAGTTCTTC.

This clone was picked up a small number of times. The CDR3 sequence: CASSVRTSGRILYVQYF. The CDR3 DNA follows: TGTGCCAGCAGCGTCAGGACTAGCGGGCGAATTTTGTACGTCCAGTACTTC. This rearrangement joins TRBV9 to TRBJ2-5; 11 bases are shared with TRBD2. This CDR3 is 17 amino acids long. J gave up 10 bases and V 2 bases, and 16 bases lay outside the gene matches. From germline, CDR1 is SGDLS and CDR2 YYNGEE.

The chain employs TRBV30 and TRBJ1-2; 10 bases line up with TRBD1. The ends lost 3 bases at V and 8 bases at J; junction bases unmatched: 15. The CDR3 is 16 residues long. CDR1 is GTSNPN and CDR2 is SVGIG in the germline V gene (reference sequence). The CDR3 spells CAWSGSTGTGAAGYTF. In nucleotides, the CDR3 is TGTGCCTGGAGCGGCAGCACCGGGACAGGGGCCGCGGGCTACACCTTC.

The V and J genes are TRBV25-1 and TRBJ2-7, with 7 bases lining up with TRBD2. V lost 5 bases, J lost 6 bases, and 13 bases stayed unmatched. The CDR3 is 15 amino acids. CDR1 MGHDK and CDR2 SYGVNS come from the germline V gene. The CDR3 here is CASSYVGGNSPEQYF. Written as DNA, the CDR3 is TGTGCCAGCAGTTATGTCGGGGGGAATTCGCCCGAGCAGTACTTC.

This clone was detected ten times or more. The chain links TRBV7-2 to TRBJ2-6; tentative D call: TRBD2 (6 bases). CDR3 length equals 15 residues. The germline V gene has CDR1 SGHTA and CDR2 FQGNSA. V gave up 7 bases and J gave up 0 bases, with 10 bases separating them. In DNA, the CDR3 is TGTGCCAGCACCACCGGGGGCTCTGGGGCCAACGTCCTGACTTTC. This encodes CASTTGGSGANVLTF.

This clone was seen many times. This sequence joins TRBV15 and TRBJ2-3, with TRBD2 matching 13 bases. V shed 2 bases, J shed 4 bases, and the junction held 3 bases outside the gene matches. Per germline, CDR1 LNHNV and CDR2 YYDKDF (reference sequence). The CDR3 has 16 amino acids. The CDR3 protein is CATSRLTSGRSDTQYF. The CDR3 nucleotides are TGTGCCACCAGCAGATTGACTAGCGGGAGGTCAGATACGCAGTATTTT.

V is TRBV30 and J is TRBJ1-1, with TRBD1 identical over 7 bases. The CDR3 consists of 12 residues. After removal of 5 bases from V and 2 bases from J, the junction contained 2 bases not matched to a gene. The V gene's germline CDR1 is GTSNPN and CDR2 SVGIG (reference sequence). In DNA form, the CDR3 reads TGTGCCTGGGGGACAGTTAACACTGAAGCTTTCTTT. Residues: CAWGTVNTEAFF.

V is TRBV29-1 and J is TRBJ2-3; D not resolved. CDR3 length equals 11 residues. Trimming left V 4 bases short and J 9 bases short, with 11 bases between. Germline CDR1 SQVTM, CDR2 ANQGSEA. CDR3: CSVVPPSTQYF. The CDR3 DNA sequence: TGCAGCGTTGTGCCCCCCTCAACGCAGTATTTT.

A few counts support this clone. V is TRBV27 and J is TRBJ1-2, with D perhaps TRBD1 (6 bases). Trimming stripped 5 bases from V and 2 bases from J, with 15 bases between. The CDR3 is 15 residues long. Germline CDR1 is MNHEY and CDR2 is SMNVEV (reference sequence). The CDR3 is CASSPDPTGNYGYTF. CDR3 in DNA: TGTGCCAGCAGTCCGGACCCTACAGGGAACTATGGCTACACCTTC.

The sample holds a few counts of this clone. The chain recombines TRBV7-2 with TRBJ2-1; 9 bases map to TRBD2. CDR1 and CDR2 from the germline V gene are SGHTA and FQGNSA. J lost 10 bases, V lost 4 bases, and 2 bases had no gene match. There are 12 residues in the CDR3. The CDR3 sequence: CASSYTSGEQFF. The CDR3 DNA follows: TGTGCCAGCAGCTACACTAGCGGGGAGCAGTTCTTC.

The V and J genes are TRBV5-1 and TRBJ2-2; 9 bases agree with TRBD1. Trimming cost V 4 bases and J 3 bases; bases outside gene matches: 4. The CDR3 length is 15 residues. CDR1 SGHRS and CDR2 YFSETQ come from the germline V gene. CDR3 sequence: CASSPGTGYTGELFF. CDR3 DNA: TGCGCCAGCAGCCCCGGGACAGGGTACACCGGGGAGCTGTTTTTT.

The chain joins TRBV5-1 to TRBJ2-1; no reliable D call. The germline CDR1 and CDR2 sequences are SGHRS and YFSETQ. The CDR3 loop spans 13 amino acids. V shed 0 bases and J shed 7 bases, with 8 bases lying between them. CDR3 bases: TGCGCCAGCAGCTTGGGGCCTACAAATGAGCAGTTCTTC. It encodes CASSLGPTNEQFF.

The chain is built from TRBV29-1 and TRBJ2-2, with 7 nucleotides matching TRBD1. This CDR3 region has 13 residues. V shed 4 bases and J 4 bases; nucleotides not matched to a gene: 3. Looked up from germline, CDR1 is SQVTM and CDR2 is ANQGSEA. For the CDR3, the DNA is TGCAGCGTTGTGGGACAGCCCACCGGGGAGCTGTTTTTT. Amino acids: CSVVGQPTGELFF.

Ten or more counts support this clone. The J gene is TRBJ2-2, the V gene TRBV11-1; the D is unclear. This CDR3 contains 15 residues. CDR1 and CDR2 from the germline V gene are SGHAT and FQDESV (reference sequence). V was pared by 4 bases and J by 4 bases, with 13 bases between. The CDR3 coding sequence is TGTGCCAGCAGCTCCTCAGACACGTTCACCGGGGAGCTGTTTTTT. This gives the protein CASSSSDTFTGELFF.